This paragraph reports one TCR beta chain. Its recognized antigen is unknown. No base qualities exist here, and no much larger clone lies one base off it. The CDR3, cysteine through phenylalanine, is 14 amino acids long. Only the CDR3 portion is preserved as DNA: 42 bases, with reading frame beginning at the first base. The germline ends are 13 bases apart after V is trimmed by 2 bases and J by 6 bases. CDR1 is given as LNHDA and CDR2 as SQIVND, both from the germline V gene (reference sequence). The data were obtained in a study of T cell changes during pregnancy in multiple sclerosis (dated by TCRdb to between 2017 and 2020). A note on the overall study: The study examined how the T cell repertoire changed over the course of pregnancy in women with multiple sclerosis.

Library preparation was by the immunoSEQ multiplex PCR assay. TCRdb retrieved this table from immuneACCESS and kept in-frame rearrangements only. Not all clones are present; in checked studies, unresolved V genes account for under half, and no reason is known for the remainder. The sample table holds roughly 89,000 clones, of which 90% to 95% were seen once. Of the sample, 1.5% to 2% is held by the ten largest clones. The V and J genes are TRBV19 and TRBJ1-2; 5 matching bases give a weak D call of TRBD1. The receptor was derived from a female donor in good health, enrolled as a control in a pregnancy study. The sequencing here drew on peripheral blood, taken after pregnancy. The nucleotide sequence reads TGTGCCAGTAGTATATCTCCAGGGAAGCATGGCTACACCTTC. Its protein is CASSISPGKHGYTF.